This is a list of T cell receptor beta chains from one sample in a study of regulatory T cells in long-lasting Graves disease. TCRdb re-called the multiplex PCR reads with MiXCR, one entry per CDR3 protein. This sample has 440,000 or so distinct CDR3 sequences; roughly 15% occur once, and the top ten carry around 11%. These same records also appear under a second study, on T cells in Graves' hyperthyroidism and ophthalmopathy.

The sequenced sample was peripheral blood mononuclear cells (PBMCs), obtained at new diagnosis, from a patient treated with antithyroid drugs. The receptors were sampled from a woman in her twenties or thirties with Graves disease. CDR3s include the opening cysteine and the closing phenylalanine or tryptophan. Each record gives: D gene, clone size, V gene, J gene, CDR3 protein, CDR3 DNA. The D gene is left open where the match is weak. Where a row states a size, it is once, few, many or the class of an expanded clone; other rows omit it.

TRBD2,few,TRBV4-2,TRBJ2-1,CASSQGGSGRGRNEQFF,TGTGCCAGCAGCCAAGGAGGGAGCGGGAGGGGCCGGAATGAGCAGTTCTTC
NA,NA,TRBV19,TRBJ1-5,CASSSRDALWPQHF,TGTGCCAGTAGCTCCCGGGACGCACTTTGGCCCCAGCATTTT
TRBD1,few,TRBV19,TRBJ2-7,CASKPGQLSYEQYF,TGTGCCAGCAAACCGGGACAGCTCTCCTACGAGCAGTACTTC
NA,many,TRBV5-1,TRBJ2-7,CASSLDASTEQYF,TGCGCCAGCAGCTTGGATGCGAGTACCGAGCAGTACTTC
NA,many,TRBV4-1,TRBJ2-3,CASSQDSYQGGTDTQYF,TGCGCCAGCAGCCAAGACTCGTATCAGGGAGGCACAGATACGCAGTATTTT
TRBD1,NA,TRBV7-9,TRBJ2-5,CASSFGQGEETQCF,TGTGCCAGCAGCTTCGGACAGGGCGAAGAGACCCAGTGCTTC
NA,NA,TRBV20-1,TRBJ2-4,CSARATGSLGGSKNIQYF,TGCAGTGCTAGAGCGACAGGGAGCCTCGGAGGGAGCAAAAACATTCAGTACTTC
TRBD2,NA,TRBV5-1,TRBJ2-2,CASSLRLAGGPGTGELFF,TGCGCCAGCAGCCTACGACTAGCGGGAGGGCCGGGCACCGGGGAGCTGTTTTTT
TRBD2,many,TRBV3-1,TRBJ2-5,CASRRLAGQETQYF,TGTGCCAGCAGACGACTAGCGGGGCAAGAGACCCAGTACTTC
NA,few,TRBV14,TRBJ2-1,CASSQDLDGVAHNEQFF,TGTGCCAGCAGCCAAGATCTCGACGGGGTTGCCCACAATGAGCAGTTCTTC
TRBD2,many,TRBV28,TRBJ2-7,CASSLAGPYEQYF,TGTGCCAGCAGCCTAGCGGGCCCCTACGAGCAGTACTTC
NA,NA,TRBV28,TRBJ2-7,CTSSFFERISLYEQYF,TGTACCAGCAGTTTTTTCGAAAGGATCTCACTCTACGAGCAGTACTTC
NA,many,TRBV28,TRBJ2-1,CASSSDGRGNNEQFF,TGTGCCAGCAGTTCCGACGGACGGGGAAACAATGAGCAGTTCTTC
TRBD1,many,TRBV6-1,TRBJ1-1,CASSTPQGVTEAFF,TGTGCCAGCAGTACGCCACAGGGGGTCACTGAAGCTTTCTTT
TRBD1,NA,TRBV3-1,TRBJ2-7,CASSHVRDRAYEQYF,TGTGCCAGCAGCCACGTCCGGGACAGGGCCTACGAGCAGTACTTC
NA,few,TRBV10-3,TRBJ2-1,CAISERNNEQFF,TGTGCCATCAGTGAACGAAACAATGAGCAGTTCTTC
NA,many,TRBV2,TRBJ1-5,CASRGGLLTGNQPQHF,TGTGCCAGCAGGGGGGGACTCCTCACCGGGAATCAGCCCCAGCATTTT
NA,many,TRBV7-9,TRBJ1-5,CASSLTGLNQPQHF,TGTGCCAGCAGCTTAACAGGTTTGAATCAGCCCCAGCATTTT
TRBD1,NA,TRBV6-1,TRBJ2-5,CASSRQGNGAQETQYF,TGTGCCAGCAGCCGACAGGGCAACGGAGCACAAGAGACCCAGTACTTC
NA,NA,TRBV7-9,TRBJ1-5,CASSTGIRAGNQPQHF,TGTGCCAGCAGCACCGGGATACGGGCGGGCAATCAGCCCCAGCATTTT
NA,many,TRBV6-2/TRBV6-3,TRBJ1-1,CASHSANTEAFF,TGTGCCTCCCACAGTGCGAACACTGAAGCTTTCTTT
TRBD2,many,TRBV20-1,TRBJ2-7,CSAPGTSGVGNEQYF,TGCAGTGCTCCCGGGACTAGCGGGGTGGGGAACGAGCAGTACTTC
TRBD1,NA,TRBV2,TRBJ1-2,CASTGQGSDYGYTF,TGTGCCAGCACAGGACAGGGTTCTGACTATGGCTACACCTTC
TRBD2,many,TRBV4-2,TRBJ2-7,CASSLGLAGGREQYF,TGTGCCAGCAGCCTCGGACTAGCGGGAGGGCGCGAGCAGTACTTC
NA,many,TRBV12-3/TRBV12-4,TRBJ1-6,CASSKRDGLVAPLHF,TGTGCCAGCAGCAAACGGGACGGCTTAGTGGCACCCCTCCACTTT
NA,NA,TRBV30,TRBJ2-4,CAWSTGINIQYF,TGTGCCTGGAGTACGGGAATAAACATTCAGTACTTC
NA,many,TRBV5-6,TRBJ2-7,CASSLVSTSYEQYF,TGTGCCAGCAGCTTGGTTTCCACCTCCTACGAGCAGTACTTC
NA,many,TRBV27,TRBJ1-1,CASSLSLNDRPNTEAFF,TGTGCCAGCAGTTTATCGTTAAACGACAGGCCGAACACTGAAGCTTTCTTT
NA,NA,TRBV25-1,TRBJ2-7,CASSDSGDLPNEQYF,TGTGCCAGCAGTGATTCCGGGGACCTGCCGAACGAGCAGTACTTC
TRBD1,many,TRBV18,TRBJ1-1,CASSAGQGTEAFF,TGTGCCAGCTCAGCTGGACAGGGCACTGAAGCTTTCTTT
TRBD1,NA,TRBV24-1,TRBJ1-2,CATSDEKRQGDFDYGYTF,TGTGCCACCAGTGATGAAAAACGACAGGGAGATTTTGACTATGGCTACACCTTC
NA,NA,TRBV5-4,TRBJ2-2,CASSFKEPGELFF,TGTGCCAGCAGCTTTAAGGAGCCCGGGGAGCTGTTTTTT
NA,many,TRBV3-1,TRBJ1-5,CASSQDLGAYQPQHF,TGTGCCAGCAGCCAAGATTTAGGGGCGTATCAGCCCCAGCATTTT
TRBD1,many,TRBV6-5,TRBJ1-1,CASSYSILFQGATAFF,TGTGCCAGCAGTTACTCGATTTTATTCCAGGGGGCGACCGCTTTCTTT
TRBD1,many,TRBV28,TRBJ2-7,CASSRLTGNIPYEQYF,TGTGCCAGCAGTCGCTTGACAGGGAATATCCCCTACGAGCAGTACTTC
NA,many,TRBV18,TRBJ2-1,CASSPLGGIAYNEQFF,TGTGCCAGCTCACCATTGGGGGGCATCGCCTACAATGAGCAGTTCTTC
TRBD1,many,TRBV7-2,TRBJ2-5,CASSLVVRGRQETQYF,TGTGCCAGCAGCTTAGTCGTCAGGGGGCGCCAAGAGACCCAGTACTTC
TRBD1,many,TRBV28,TRBJ1-5,CASLRDSQNQPQHF,TGTGCCAGCCTCCGGGACAGTCAAAATCAGCCCCAGCATTTT
TRBD2,many,TRBV6-5,TRBJ2-3,CASSYSGGSTDTQYF,TGTGCCAGCAGTTACTCGGGGGGGAGCACAGATACGCAGTATTTT
TRBD2,NA,TRBV20-1,TRBJ2-4,CSARGISGGTKNTQYF,TGCAGTGCTAGAGGCATTTCGGGAGGAACCAAAAACACTCAGTACTTC
TRBD2,few,TRBV6-1,TRBJ2-1,CATSGLGRDYSYNEQFF,TGTGCCACTAGCGGGTTGGGACGCGATTACTCCTACAATGAGCAGTTCTTC
TRBD1,NA,TRBV3-1,TRBJ1-1,CASSLNRGSGAFF,TGTGCCAGCAGCCTAAACAGGGGGTCTGGAGCTTTCTTT
TRBD2,NA,TRBV19,TRBJ2-3,CASALAGERDTQYF,TGTGCCAGCGCCCTAGCGGGAGAGAGAGATACGCAGTATTTT
NA,many,TRBV28,TRBJ2-3,CASSFWGDTDTQYF,TGTGCCAGCAGTTTCTGGGGGGACACAGATACGCAGTATTTT
NA,few,TRBV20-1,TRBJ2-1,CSATSVEGAANEQFF,TGCAGTGCAACGTCGGTGGAGGGGGCAGCCAATGAGCAGTTCTTC
TRBD2,few,TRBV18,TRBJ2-5,CATQEGLAKSGVQYF,TGTGCCACTCAAGAGGGACTAGCTAAATCTGGTGTACAGTACTTC
NA,NA,TRBV7-2,TRBJ2-1,CASSLKKGRYNEQFF,TGTGCCAGCAGCTTAAAAAAGGGACGGTACAATGAGCAGTTCTTC
NA,many,TRBV3-1,TRBJ1-1,CASSQEGQGNTEAFF,TGTGCCAGCAGCCAAGAAGGCCAGGGGAACACTGAAGCTTTCTTT
TRBD2,many,TRBV7-8,TRBJ2-3,CASSLARLATDTQYF,TGTGCCAGCAGCTTAGCGCGACTAGCCACAGATACGCAGTATTTT
NA,many,TRBV27,TRBJ1-2,CASSLSIAPSRGYTF,TGTGCCAGCAGTTTATCTATTGCCCCCAGCAGAGGCTACACCTTC
TRBD1,NA,TRBV20-1,TRBJ1-2,CSARDPGRGPDGGYTF,TGCAGTGCTAGAGATCCCGGCAGGGGGCCCGATGGAGGCTACACCTTC
NA,NA,TRBV4-3,TRBJ1-1,CASSQDNGGRDTEAFF,TGCGCCAGCAGCCAAGATAATGGGGGGCGGGACACTGAAGCTTTCTTT
NA,NA,TRBV28,TRBJ2-4,CASSSRGMGATKNIQYF,TGTGCCAGCAGTTCCCGAGGGATGGGGGCAACCAAAAACATTCAGTACTTC
TRBD2,NA,TRBV3-1,TRBJ2-4,CASSQWKRGGAKNIQYF,TGTGCCAGCAGCCAATGGAAGCGGGGAGGAGCCAAAAACATTCAGTACTTC